Shown below are 31 T cell receptor beta chains from a single sample sequenced in a study of T cells after yellow fever vaccination. TCRdb ran MiXCR on the 5' RACE reads and lists one entry per CDR3 protein. The sample lists 100,000 to 150,000 distinct CDR3 sequences; under 8.5% were seen once. The source material was CD4+ T cells sorted from PBMCs, sampled more than 8 days after the first yellow fever vaccination. The receptor set was obtained from a man aged 18-30 years who received the YFV17D yellow fever vaccine.

This clonotype was seen ten or more times. This chain uses TRBV5-1 with TRBJ2-1, with D possibly matching TRBD1 (7 bases). Germline assignment: CDR1 SGHRS and CDR2 YFSETQ. The V end was cut by 0 bases, the J end by 7 bases, with 11 bases between. The CDR3 has 14 amino acids. CDR3 in DNA: TGCGCCAGCAGCTTGGGGCAGGGGGGTAATGAGCAGTTCTTC. Its translation: CASSLGQGGNEQFF.

A word on this clonotype: A much bigger clone sits one base away, suggesting this may be a read error. This sequence joins TRBV4-3 and TRBJ1-6; perhaps TRBD1 as D (6 bases). The CDR3 extends over 16 amino acids. V was cut by 0 bases and J by 9 bases, with 15 bases left in between. Germline CDR1 LGHNA, CDR2 YSLEER. This CDR3 reads CASSQDFSRGGSPLHF. The CDR3 nucleotides read TGCGCCAGCAGCCAAGATTTTAGTAGGGGGGGTTCACCCCTCCACTTT.

This clonotype showed up many times. The J gene is TRBJ2-7, the V gene TRBV5-1, with 8 bases identical to TRBD2. This CDR3 comprises 14 residues. V lost 3 bases and J lost 5; bases outside the gene matches: 7. Germline V gives CDR1 SGHRS, CDR2 YFSETQ. This chain's CDR3 is CASSYTGGANEQYF. CDR3 bases: TGCGCCAGCAGCTACACCGGGGGGGCCAACGAGCAGTACTTC.

A note on this clonotype: A much larger clone lies one base from this, so it may be a read error. The V and J genes are TRBV5-1 and TRBJ2-1; 11 bases fit TRBD1. The CDR3 has 16 amino acids. Germline CDR1 is SGHRS and CDR2 is YFSETQ. CDR3 sequence reads: CGSSPRGQGAGNEQFF. DNA of the CDR3: TGCGGCAGCAGTCCTAGAGGACAGGGGGCTGGCAATGAGCAGTTCTTC.

This clonotype was seen at least ten times. The chain carries TRBV5-1 and TRBJ1-6; D is unresolved. The germline CDR1 and CDR2 sequences are SGHRS and YFSETQ. V was cut by 3 bases and J by 0 bases, with 13 bases left in between. The CDR3 length is 17 residues. CDR3 residues: CASSYTSGSSYNSPLHF. The CDR3 region has the DNA TGCGCCAGCAGCTACACCTCCGGGAGCTCCTATAATTCACCCCTCCACTTT.

This clonotype was recorded many times. V gene TRBV7-8 combines with J gene TRBJ2-3; TRBD1 might be the D (6 bases). V was trimmed by 5 bases and J by 3 bases, leaving 21 bases between them. This CDR3 contains 17 residues. CDR1 and CDR2 from the germline V gene are SGHVS and FQNEAQ. CDR3 nucleotide sequence: TGTGCCAGCAGCCCCCAGCGGCGAGGGACAACGACAGATACGCAGTATTTT. Its translation is CASSPQRRGTTTDTQYF.

This clonotype was seen repeatedly, ten times or more. This sequence joins TRBV7-3 and TRBJ2-1; the D gene could be TRBD1 or TRBD2 (6 bases each). Trimming pared 1 base from V and 7 bases from J, leaving 17 bases between. The CDR3 extends over 16 amino acids. Germline V gene data show CDR1 as SGHTA and CDR2 as FQGTGA. CDR3 amino acids: CASSLMMSGAGNEQFF. The CDR3 DNA is TGTGCCAGCAGCTTAATGATGTCGGGGGCCGGGAATGAGCAGTTCTTC.

This clonotype has more than one count but fewer than ten. V and J are TRBV12-3 or TRBV12-4 and TRBJ1-5; TRBD1 agrees at 7 bases. Trimming removed 3 bases from V and 5 bases from J; junction bases left unmatched: 7. CDR3 size: 15 residues. The CDR3 DNA reads as TGTGCCAGCAGTTTGAACAGGGGCCCAGATCAGCCCCAGCATTTT. It codes for CASSLNRGPDQPQHF.

This clonotype showed up just once. Being one base from a much bigger clone, this may be a read error. The chain joins TRBV12-3 or TRBV12-4 to TRBJ2-1; 8 bases align to TRBD1. CDR3 length equals 13 residues. This CDR3 is CASSRTGFREEFF. The CDR3 nucleotides are TGTGCCAGCAGTCGGACAGGGTTCCGTGAGGAGTTCTTC.

In regard to this clonotype: A much more abundant neighbour one base away suggests this may be a read error. V and J are TRBV6-1 and TRBJ1-4; the D is unclear. Germline loops: CDR1 MNHNS, CDR2 SASEGT. V shed 6 bases and J shed 3 bases, with 14 bases lying between them. The CDR3 consists of 15 residues. This chain's CDR3 is CASRLDTAANEKLFF. In DNA, the CDR3 is TGTGCCAGCAGACTAGACACCGCAGCTAATGAAAAACTGTTTTTT.

This clonotype was seen a few times. The V gene is TRBV5-1, the J gene TRBJ1-1; perhaps TRBD1 as D (6 bases). Germline values: CDR1 SGHRS, CDR2 YFSETQ. This CDR3 is 14 amino acids long. V shed 0 bases and J shed 6 bases, with 12 bases lying between them. The CDR3 loop is CASSLARGDPEAFF. The CDR3 nucleotides read TGCGCCAGCAGCTTGGCTAGGGGGGACCCTGAAGCTTTCTTT.

This rearrangement joins TRBV7-9 to TRBJ2-4; D may match TRBD1 or TRBD2 (6 bases each). V was clipped by 3 bases and J by 0 bases, with 12 bases between them. The CDR3 has 16 amino acids. Germline V gene lookup returns CDR1 SEHNR and CDR2 FQNEAQ (reference sequence). CDR3: CASSFFGGQAKNIQYF. In nucleotides, the CDR3 is TGTGCCAGCAGCTTTTTCGGGGGACAAGCCAAAAACATTCAGTACTTC.

The gene calls are TRBV18 and TRBJ2-1; D is unresolved. Trimming removed 2 bases at V and 9 bases at J, with 5 bases between. The CDR3 totals 11 residues. Germline-derived CDR1 and CDR2 are KGHSH and LQKENI. In DNA form, the CDR3 reads TGTGCCAGCTCACCAACTGGTGAGCAGTTCTTC. This sequence encodes CASSPTGEQFF.

This clonotype occurred many times. The gene calls are TRBV29-1 and TRBJ1-2; D not certain. This CDR3 has 12 amino acids. Looked up from germline, CDR1 is SQVTM and CDR2 is ANQGSEA. V gave up 4 bases and J gave up 3 bases, with 9 bases separating them. CDR3 protein: CSVVSHDYGYTF. CDR3 DNA: TGCAGCGTTGTATCCCACGACTATGGCTACACCTTC.

This clonotype was seen ten or more times. The CDR3 is CASSLAGSSYEQYF. The CDR3 DNA reads as TGTGCCAGCAGCTTAGCGGGATCTTCCTACGAGCAGTACTTC. This sequence joins TRBV7-2 and TRBJ2-7; D uncertain. The CDR3 runs to 14 residues. Germline-derived CDR1 and CDR2 are SGHTA and FQGNSA. The germline V and J ends were trimmed by 0 bases and 1 base, with 7 bases remaining between them. Using reference TRBV7-2 and TRBJ2-7 for the parts outside the CDR3, the full variable domain is GAGVSQSPSNKVTEKGKDVELRCDPISGHTALYWYRQSLGQGLEFLIYFQGNSAPDKSGLPSDRFSAERTGGSVSTLTIQRTQQEDSAVYLCASSLAGSSYEQYFGPGTRLTVT.

In this sample, this clonotype turned up a few times. The chain couples TRBV15 to TRBJ2-5; the match to TRBD2 covers 14 bases. Germline CDR1 is LNHNV and CDR2 is YYDKDF (reference sequence). Unmatched junction bases numbered 8, after V lost 4 bases and J lost 4 bases. This CDR3 spans 17 amino acids. The CDR3 is CATSTRTSGGLRETQYF. The CDR3 DNA is TGTGCCACCAGCACCCGGACTAGCGGGGGGTTGAGAGAGACCCAGTACTTC.

This clonotype showed up many times. The rearrangement links TRBV5-1 to TRBJ2-7, with unresolved D. The germline gives CDR1 SGHRS, CDR2 YFSETQ. CDR3 length equals 12 residues. With 5 bases removed from V and 5 bases from J, the gap between germline ends came to 11 bases. The CDR3 DNA reads TGCGCCAGCAGAGGTACCCGTAACGAGCAGTACTTC. Translating gives CASRGTRNEQYF.

This clonotype was observed at least ten times. The rearrangement links TRBV7-6 to TRBJ2-2; D perhaps matches TRBD2 (5 bases). Deletions cut 5 bases from V and 0 bases from J, with 10 bases between. The CDR3 totals 15 residues. CDR1 and CDR2 from the germline V gene are SGHVS and FNYEAQ. The CDR3 reads CASSQRTANTGELFF. In DNA, the CDR3 is TGTGCCAGCAGCCAAAGGACTGCGAACACCGGGGAGCTGTTTTTT.

This clonotype was seen repeatedly, ten times or more. The chain links TRBV5-4 to TRBJ1-1; D remains unclear. The V gene's germline CDR1 is SGHNT and CDR2 YYREEE (reference sequence). The CDR3 contains 13 residues. With 4 bases removed from V and 5 bases from J, the gap between germline ends came to 12 bases. The CDR3 nucleotides are TGTGCCAGCAGCCCTTCATGGAGGACTGAAGCTTTCTTT. Its protein is CASSPSWRTEAFF.

This chain links TRBV28 with TRBJ2-1; D may be TRBD1 (6 bases). From germline, CDR1 is MDHEN and CDR2 SYDVKM. This CDR3 region has 13 residues. The ends were cut back, 6 bases at V and 6 bases at J, with 12 bases in the middle. This chain's CDR3 is CASSPGGINEQFF. The CDR3 nucleotides are TGTGCCAGCAGCCCTGGGGGCATCAATGAGCAGTTCTTC. Full variable domain (outside the CDR3, taken from reference TRBV28 and TRBJ2-1): DVKVTQSSRYLVKRTGEKVFLECVQDMDHENMFWYRQDPGLGLRLIYFSYDVKMKEKGDIPEGYSVSREKKERFSLILESASTNQTSMYLCASSPGGINEQFFGPGTRLTVL.

This clonotype was detected a few times. The chain combines TRBV20-1 with TRBJ2-5, with D perhaps assigned TRBD1 or TRBD2 (5 bases each). Deletions cut 6 bases from V and 1 base from J, with 18 bases between. CDR3 length: 15 residues. Germline V gene data show CDR1 as DFQATT and CDR2 as SNEGSKA (reference sequence). CDR3 coding DNA: TGCAGTGCCCCCCCTTCCGGGGCTCTCCAAGAGACCCAGTACTTC. Translating it yields CSAPPSGALQETQYF.

Points on this clonotype: A much larger clone lies one base from this, so it may be a read error. V usage is TRBV4-1 and J usage is TRBJ2-5; 9 bases are shared with TRBD1. This CDR3 is built from 14 residues. CDR1 MGHRA and CDR2 YSYEKL come from the germline V gene. V gave up 4 bases and J gave up 4 bases; unmatched junction bases: 4. The CDR3 spells CASSPGQGPETQYF. The CDR3 DNA reads TGCGCCAGCAGCCCGGGACAGGGCCCAGAGACCCAGTACTTC.

The chain has TRBV19 and TRBJ2-1; 9 bases align to TRBD2. Per germline, CDR1 LNHDA and CDR2 SQIVND (reference sequence). The V and J ends lost 1 base and 10 bases, in that order; junction bases with no gene match: 8. CDR3 length: 15 amino acids. CDR3 region: CASSIAGGGAGEQFF. The CDR3 DNA sequence: TGTGCCAGTAGTATAGCTGGCGGGGGGGCCGGGGAGCAGTTCTTC. Full variable domain (outside the CDR3, taken from reference TRBV19 and TRBJ2-1): DGGITQSPKYLFRKEGQNVTLSCEQNLNHDAMYWYRQDPGQGLRLIYYSQIVNDFQKGDIAEGYSVSREKKESFPLTVTSAQKNPTAFYLCASSIAGGGAGEQFFGPGTRLTVL.

This clonotype has a count of ten or more. The V and J genes are TRBV10-3 and TRBJ1-5; TRBD1 might be the D (6 bases). This CDR3 contains 16 residues. Per the germline V gene, CDR1 is ENHRY and CDR2 is SYGVKD. The V gene lost 0 bases and the J gene lost 4 bases, with 13 bases spanning the gap. The CDR3 DNA is TGTGCCATCAGTGAGTCTTCGGGGGCGTTAAATCAGCCCCAGCATTTT. This encodes CAISESSGALNQPQHF.

This clonotype was observed many times. V and J are TRBV2 and TRBJ2-6; no definite D call. The CDR3 contains 12 residues. Trimming removed 0 bases at V and 12 bases at J, with 6 bases between. Germline CDR1 is SNHLY and CDR2 is FYNNEI. The CDR3 is CASSEAARVLTF. The CDR3 DNA is TGTGCCAGCAGTGAAGCGGCTCGCGTCCTGACTTTC.

This clonotype was detected many times. The rearrangement joins TRBV5-5 to TRBJ2-5, with D unresolved. V lost 2 bases and J 1 base, leaving 15 bases between the germline ends. Germline CDR1 reads SGHKS; CDR2 reads YYEKEE (reference sequence). CDR3 size: 16 residues. The CDR3 is CASSFSKFGGQETQYF. The CDR3, as DNA: TGTGCCAGCAGCTTTTCGAAGTTTGGCGGCCAAGAGACCCAGTACTTC.

This clonotype was seen only a few times. The rearrangement joins TRBV5-4 to TRBJ1-5, with TRBD1 matching 9 bases. The J segment lost 9 bases and the V segment lost 4 bases, leaving 5 bases of the junction unmatched. Looked up from germline, CDR1 is SGHNT and CDR2 is YYREEE (reference sequence). This CDR3 has 13 amino acids. Here the CDR3 DNA reads TGTGCCAGCAGCAATGGACAGGGGACGCCCCAGCATTTT. This codes for CASSNGQGTPQHF.

This clonotype was detected ten times or more. The chain links TRBV6-2 or TRBV6-3 to TRBJ2-7; D gene ambiguous. Trimming cost V 0 bases and J 1 base, with 4 bases left between them. This CDR3 is 13 amino acids long. Germline CDR1 MNHEY, CDR2 SVGEGT. The CDR3 is CASSYSGSYEQYV. The CDR3 DNA follows: TGTGCCAGCAGTTACTCGGGGTCCTACGAGCAGTACGTC.

At least ten counts were recorded for this clonotype. The chain uses TRBV5-1 and TRBJ1-1; 7 bases are shared with TRBD1. Germline trimming cut 2 bases from V and 6 bases from J; bases unmatched to any gene: 4. Germline V gene sequence: CDR1 SGHRS, CDR2 YFSETQ. This CDR3 spans 13 amino acids. CDR3 in amino acids: CASSLEGAPEAFF. CDR3 nucleotide sequence: TGCGCCAGCAGCTTAGAGGGGGCCCCTGAAGCTTTCTTT.

Many counts were recorded for this clonotype. The chain links TRBV4-1 to TRBJ2-3; D is undetermined. CDR1 is MGHRA and CDR2 is YSYEKL in the germline V gene. V was trimmed by 0 bases and J by 0 bases, leaving 13 bases between them. CDR3 length: 17 amino acids. The CDR3 DNA reads as TGCGCCAGCAGCCAAGATTTCCGACACCAGAGCACAGATACGCAGTATTTT. Residues: CASSQDFRHQSTDTQYF.

This clonotype has a handful of counts. The chain recombines TRBV12-3 or TRBV12-4 with TRBJ1-1; D uncertain. V lost 6 bases to trimming and J lost 5 bases, with 19 bases between them. CDR3 size: 15 residues. This CDR3 is CASSNPNGRWTEAFF. For the CDR3, the DNA is TGTGCCAGCAGCAATCCTAATGGGCGGTGGACTGAAGCTTTCTTT.